The 12 T cell receptor beta chains below all came from one sample that was sequenced in a study of cytomegalovirus exposure and HLA in healthy donors. Researchers ran the PCR with 60 Vbeta and 13 Jbeta primers. TCRdb keeps only in-frame clones here, not all; method: immunoSEQ multiplex PCR. The sample includes some 120,000 clones, 9% to 10% of them seen just once. The sequencing input was PBMCs. The receptors originated from a man between 25 and 39 years old in good health and CMV-seronegative.

This clone was observed a handful of times. This chain links TRBV6-5 with TRBJ2-1, with 9 positions matching TRBD2. The germline gives CDR1 MNHEY, CDR2 SVGAGI. V dropped 4 bases and J dropped 14; count of bases not matched to a gene: 12. CDR3 size: 14 residues. This chain's CDR3 is CASSSPARAGGEFF. DNA for the CDR3: TGTGCCAGCAGTTCGCCCGCCAGAGCGGGAGGCGAGTTCTTC.

There are a few counts of this clone. This chain links TRBV9 with TRBJ2-5; D is perhaps TRBD1 (5 bases). The V gene lost 0 bases and the J gene lost 4 bases, with 13 bases spanning the gap. CDR1 is SGDLS, CDR2 YYNGEE, per germline. The CDR3 runs to 15 residues. DNA of the CDR3: TGTGCCAGCAGCGTAGGGGAAAGGGGTGGAGAGACCCAGTACTTC. Translating gives CASSVGERGGETQYF.

V usage is TRBV5-1 and J usage is TRBJ2-7, with D perhaps matching TRBD1 (7 bases). CDR1 and CDR2 from the germline V gene are SGHRS and YFSETQ. CDR3 size: 14 residues. With 4 bases removed from V and 4 bases from J, the gap between germline ends came to 15 bases. The CDR3 DNA sequence: TGCGCCAGCAGCCTGCGGGACAGTTTTTACGAGCAGTACTTC. This gives the protein CASSLRDSFYEQYF.

The chain uses TRBV25-1 and TRBJ2-1; 8 nucleotides align to TRBD2. CDR1 is MGHDK, CDR2 SYGVNS, per germline. The length of the CDR3 is 16 residues. V lost 3 bases and J lost 3; bases outside the gene matches: 7. The CDR3 DNA follows: TGTGCCAGCAGTGACCCTCGGGGGGGGCACTACAATGAGCAGTTCTTC. It yields the protein CASSDPRGGHYNEQFF. The full variable domain, completed using reference TRBV25-1 and TRBJ2-1, is EADIYQTPRYLVIGTGKKITLECSQTMGHDKMYWYQQDPGMELHLIHYSYGVNSTEKGDLSSESTVSRIRTEHFPLTLESARPSHTSQYLCASSDPRGGHYNEQFFGPGTRLTVL.

The chain has TRBV19 and TRBJ2-7; maybe TRBD2 (7 bases). Trimming left V 5 bases short and J 2 bases short, with 13 bases between. Germline CDR1 reads LNHDA; CDR2 reads SQIVND (reference sequence). The CDR3 has 14 residues. The CDR3 here is CASSREGGPYEQYF. The CDR3 DNA reads TGTGCCAGTAGTCGTGAGGGGGGGCCCTACGAGCAGTACTTC.

The table lists this clone with a few counts. At one of its ends the junction is not consistent with the germline gene, which may arise from a read error. This chain joins TRBV7-7 and TRBJ2-5; possible D gene TRBD1, 5 bases. There are 13 residues in the CDR3. CDR1 SSHAT and CDR2 FNYEAQ come from the germline V gene (reference sequence). CDR3 nucleotide sequence: TGTGCTAGCAGCTTGGTGTCCCAGGGGACCCAGTACTTC. This codes for CASSLVSQGTQYF.

The chain joins TRBV28 to TRBJ1-5, with a weak D call TRBD1 (5 bases). Trimming left V 8 bases short and J 6 bases short, with 17 bases between. Germline V gene lookup returns CDR1 MDHEN and CDR2 SYDVKM. The CDR3 extends over 14 amino acids. The CDR3 nucleotides are TGTGCCAGCGGCGACAGCGGGCTGGGTCAGCCCCAGCATTTT. This sequence encodes CASGDSGLGQPQHF. The variable domain in full, with the rest retrieved from reference TRBV28 and TRBJ1-5, is DVKVTQSSRYLVKRTGEKVFLECVQDMDHENMFWYRQDPGLGLRLIYFSYDVKMKEKGDIPEGYSVSREKKERFSLILESASTNQTSMYLCASGDSGLGQPQHFGDGTRLSIL.

The CDR3 spells CASSLNWRAGVPYEQYF. CDR3 in DNA: TGTGCCAGCAGTTTAAATTGGCGAGCGGGAGTCCCCTACGAGCAGTACTTC. The genes are TRBV27 and TRBJ2-7; 8 positions agree with TRBD2. V lost 2 bases and J lost 2; bases outside the gene matches: 11. The CDR3 runs to 17 residues. Germline V gene data show CDR1 as MNHEY and CDR2 as SMNVEV (reference sequence).

This chain links TRBV27 with TRBJ1-1, with a weak D call TRBD1 (5 bases). The CDR3 has 14 amino acids. V lost 8 bases and J lost 4, with 17 bases in between. Looked up from germline, CDR1 is MNHEY and CDR2 is SMNVEV (reference sequence). CDR3 DNA sequence: TGTGCCAGCCGAGATAGGGACTTCGGCACTGAAGCTTTCTTT. Encoded protein: CASRDRDFGTEAFF.

The chain couples TRBV19 to TRBJ2-1, with 8 bases matching TRBD2. V lost 5 bases and J lost 0; bases outside the gene matches: 12. Germline V gene lookup returns CDR1 LNHDA and CDR2 SQIVND (reference sequence). The CDR3 extends over 18 amino acids. Here the CDR3 reads CASSRFGSGISSYNEQFF. As DNA, the CDR3 is TGTGCCAGTAGTCGGTTTGGTAGCGGGATTAGCTCCTACAATGAGCAGTTCTTC.

This clone was found a few times. The V gene is TRBV6-6, the J gene TRBJ2-7; 13 bases match TRBD2. Germline V gene lookup returns CDR1 MNHNY and CDR2 SVGAGI (reference sequence). CDR3 size: 15 residues. Trimming at V came to 6 bases and at J to 1 base, leaving 3 bases not matched to a gene. The CDR3 loop reads CASSTTSGRSYEQYF. The CDR3 DNA is TGTGCCAGCAGCACGACTAGCGGGAGGTCCTACGAGCAGTACTTC.

The J gene is TRBJ1-6, the V gene TRBV10-3; possible D gene TRBD1, 5 bases. Trimming removed 7 bases at V and 4 bases at J, with 8 bases between. CDR3 length: 13 residues. Germline lookup yields CDR1 ENHRY and CDR2 SYGVKD. The chain's CDR3 is CAIKGDYNSPLHF. The CDR3 nucleotides are TGTGCCATCAAAGGGGATTATAATTCACCCCTCCACTTT.